Each of the 7 T cell receptor beta chains below was sequenced from the same sample in a study of monozygotic twins with inflammatory bowel disease. Following a re-call of the 5' RACE reads, TCRdb has one entry per CDR3 protein and lacks DNA. This sample contains 300,000 to 350,000 distinct CDR3 sequences. Sequencing input: blood. All receptors derive from a human donor with ulcerative colitis or Crohn's disease, or a healthy co-twin of an affected twin (not recorded which).

The chain links TRBV3-1 to TRBJ2-7; TCRdb outputs TRBD1, but without DNA this stays unchecked. Germline CDR1 LGHDT, CDR2 YNNKEL (reference sequence). The CDR3 extends over 12 amino acids. The CDR3 loop reads CASSQGGMEQYF.

The chain recombines TRBV20-1 with TRBJ2-5; TCRdb proposes TRBD1, but this gene call is untestable without DNA. Germline CDR1 DFQATT, CDR2 SNEGSKA (reference sequence). This CDR3 is built from 13 residues. The CDR3 loop reads CSARDPPLDAPYF.

The chain joins TRBV14 to TRBJ1-1; no DNA is available, so the TRBD1 call from TCRdb remains unchecked. Per germline, CDR1 SGHDN and CDR2 FVKESK. The CDR3 has 14 amino acids. The CDR3: CASSQDLMSSRAFF.

The rearrangement uses TRBV27 and TRBJ2-2. The germline gives CDR1 MNHEY, CDR2 SMNVEV (reference sequence). The CDR3 totals 15 residues. CDR3 sequence: CASSVSSSGAGELFF.

This rearrangement joins TRBV28 to TRBJ2-2; with no DNA, the TCRdb D assignment of TRBD2 cannot be verified. This CDR3 is built from 13 residues. Germline values: CDR1 MDHEN, CDR2 SYDVKM. CDR3 protein: CASSALGVGELFF. The full variable domain, completed using reference TRBV28 and TRBJ2-2, is DVKVTQSSRYLVKRTGEKVFLECVQDMDHENMFWYRQDPGLGLRLIYFSYDVKMKEKGDIPEGYSVSREKKERFSLILESASTNQTSMYLCASSALGVGELFFGEGSRLTVL.

The chain carries TRBV11-1 and TRBJ2-1; TCRdb's D call of TRBD1 is untestable without DNA. Germline V gives CDR1 SGHAT, CDR2 FQDESV (reference sequence). The CDR3 extends over 18 amino acids. The CDR3 is CASSTQRQAESSYNEQFF.

This chain joins TRBV6-2 or TRBV6-3 and TRBJ2-3; TCRdb reports TRBD1, a call that lacks DNA to check it against. This CDR3 is built from 15 residues. Germline loops: CDR1 MNHEY, CDR2 SVGEGT. This chain's CDR3 is CASSPRTARTDTQYF.